This TCR beta chain is drawn from a study of HIV-infected patients and healthy controls. Approximately 510 ng RNA was reverse transcribed with alpha and beta constant-region primers. Each of the alpha and beta chains got its own library through chain-specific third strand synthesis with indices. TCRdb itself ran the 5' RACE reads through MiXCR, one entry per CDR3 protein. The table lists some 13,000 distinct CDR3 sequences, roughly 9.9% of them singletons. This clonotype was seen at least ten times. The repertoire came from unfractionated whole blood and reflected all unsorted peripheral T cells. Germline V lookup: CDR1 KGHSH, CDR2 LQKENI. V was trimmed by 3 bases and J by 6 bases, leaving 15 bases between them. The CDR3 is made up of 15 amino acids.

V gene TRBV18 combines with J gene TRBJ2-1, with TRBD2 as a possible D gene (6 bases). This receptor was obtained from an adult in good health. Sequencing was performed on blood. The chain's CDR3 is CASSPAGTGLNEQFF. DNA for the CDR3: TGTGCCAGCTCACCCGCGGGAACAGGACTCAATGAGCAGTTCTTC.